Below are 27 T cell receptor beta chains sequenced from a single sample in a study of blood T cell repertoires in COVID-19. Here immunoSEQ multiplex PCR was the method, and the copy in TCRdb shows in-frame clones only, minus some. The sample yields some 87,000 clones, 85% to 95% seen once. The sample taken for sequencing was peripheral blood. The receptors were gathered from a woman between 55 and 75 years old with active COVID-19.

The CDR3 region is CASSSRTDRLYTGELFF. CDR3 sequence (DNA): TGTGCCAGCAGCTCAAGAACGGACAGGCTCTACACCGGGGAGCTGTTTTTT. V and J are TRBV13 and TRBJ2-2; 7 bases map to TRBD1. V was pared by 4 bases and J by 3 bases, with 11 bases of the junction left unmatched. This CDR3 spans 17 amino acids. Germline CDR1 PRHDT, CDR2 FYEKMQ (reference sequence).

V usage is TRBV28 and J usage is TRBJ1-1, with D maybe TRBD1 (6 bases). The V end lost 3 bases, the J end lost 0 bases, and 11 bases lay between the germline ends. Germline CDR1 reads MDHEN; CDR2 reads SYDVKM. The CDR3 is 15 residues long. The CDR3 loop is CASSLSDRLNTEAFF. The CDR3 DNA is TGTGCCAGCAGTTTGTCCGACAGGCTGAACACTGAAGCTTTCTTT.

The CDR3, as DNA: TGTGCCTGGAGTCCCCTAGGACAGACTAGCAATCAGCCCCAGCATTTT. It codes for CAWSPLGQTSNQPQHF. The chain uses TRBV30 and TRBJ1-5, with a possible D match to TRBD1 (6 bases). CDR3 length: 16 residues. The germline V gene encodes CDR1 GTSNPN and CDR2 SVGIG (reference sequence). Trimming took off 2 bases at V and 0 bases at J, with 14 bases between the two ends. The whole variable domain, remainder taken from reference TRBV30 and TRBJ1-5, is SQTIHQWPATLVQPVGSPLSLECTVEGTSNPNLYWYRQAAGRGLQLLFYSVGIGQISSEVPQNLSASRPQDRQFILSSKKLLLSDSGFYLCAWSPLGQTSNQPQHFGDGTRLSIL.

CDR3 protein: CASSFQGQGYRNGYTF. The CDR3 DNA follows: TGTGCCAGCAGTTTCCAAGGACAGGGATATAGAAATGGCTACACCTTC. V is TRBV27 and J is TRBJ1-2; TRBD1 agrees at 8 bases. Germline V gene sequence: CDR1 MNHEY, CDR2 SMNVEV (reference sequence). The ends lost 3 bases at V and 6 bases at J; junction bases unmatched: 12. This CDR3 spans 16 amino acids.

The chain joins TRBV28 to TRBJ2-1; 8 nucleotides align to TRBD1. The CDR3 covers 15 residues. Trimming took 6 bases from V and 7 from J; bases not matched to a gene: 11. The germline gives CDR1 MDHEN, CDR2 SYDVKM. CDR3 residues: CASRLPGGGRNEQFF. The CDR3 DNA sequence: TGTGCCAGCAGACTACCAGGGGGCGGTCGGAATGAGCAGTTCTTC.

The chain joins TRBV5-4 to TRBJ1-1; D is possibly TRBD1 (5 bases). Germline V lookup: CDR1 SGHNT, CDR2 YYREEE (reference sequence). This CDR3 spans 14 amino acids. V was trimmed by 0 bases and J by 1 base, leaving 7 bases between them. As DNA, the CDR3 is TGTGCCAGCAGCTTGGGACAGCGGAACACTGAAGCTTTCTTT. Its protein is CASSLGQRNTEAFF. Full variable domain (rest looked up from reference TRBV5-4 and TRBJ1-1): ETGVTQSPTHLIKTRGQQVTLRCSSQSGHNTVSWYQQALGQGPQFIFQYYREEENGRGNFPPRFSGLQFPNYSSELNVNALELDDSALYLCASSLGQRNTEAFFGQGTRLTVV.

V is TRBV6-1 and J is TRBJ2-6, with unresolved D. Germline V lookup: CDR1 MNHNS, CDR2 SASEGT. With 3 bases removed from V and 0 bases from J, the gap between germline ends came to 6 bases. CDR3 length equals 15 residues. The CDR3 region has the DNA TGTGCCAGCAGTGACATTTTCTCTGGGGCCAACGTCCTGACTTTC. This codes for CASSDIFSGANVLTF.

The chain carries TRBV5-6 and TRBJ1-1; D remains ambiguous. The CDR3 runs 15 residues. The germline V and J ends were trimmed by 0 bases and 5 bases, with 14 bases remaining between them. Germline lookup yields CDR1 SGHDT and CDR2 YYEEEE. The DNA of the CDR3 is TGTGCCAGCAGCTTGGCCGTCGGGGAACTAACTGAAGCTTTCTTT. This translates into CASSLAVGELTEAFF.

The V call is TRBV9, the J call TRBJ2-1; TRBD2 might be the D (5 bases). Per germline, CDR1 SGDLS and CDR2 YYNGEE. The CDR3 contains 15 residues. V was trimmed by 0 bases and J by 0 bases, leaving 7 bases between them. The CDR3 loop is CASSVVEGSYNEQFF. Here the CDR3 DNA reads TGTGCCAGCAGCGTAGTAGAGGGCTCCTACAATGAGCAGTTCTTC.

This rearrangement joins TRBV19 to TRBJ2-2; D perhaps matches TRBD2 (6 bases). Germline lookup yields CDR1 LNHDA and CDR2 SQIVND (reference sequence). The CDR3 runs to 16 residues. Trimming took off 7 bases at V and 3 bases at J, with 18 bases between the two ends. For the CDR3, the DNA is TGTGCCAGTAATCCCTCGGGGACGGGGGACACCGGGGAGCTGTTTTTT. Its protein product is CASNPSGTGDTGELFF.

The chain recombines TRBV9 with TRBJ2-2; 8 positions agree with TRBD1. V was clipped by 3 bases and J by 5 bases; unmatched bases: 3. Germline lookup yields CDR1 SGDLS and CDR2 YYNGEE. The CDR3 runs to 14 residues. In DNA, the CDR3 is TGTGCCAGCAGCGCGGACAGGGCAACCGGGGAGCTGTTTTTT. It translates to CASSADRATGELFF. The entire variable domain, with the rest obtained from reference TRBV9 and TRBJ2-2, is as follows: DSGVTQTPKHLITATGQRVTLRCSPRSGDLSVYWYQQSLDQGLQFLIQYYNGEERAKGNILERFSAQQFPDLHSELNLSSLELGDSALYFCASSADRATGELFFGEGSRLTVL.

This chain joins TRBV18 and TRBJ1-1; a possible D gene is TRBD1 (6 bases). This CDR3 is built from 14 residues. V lost 4 bases and J lost 2, with 11 bases in between. The germline V gene encodes CDR1 KGHSH and CDR2 LQKENI. The CDR3 spells CASSLGQKNTEAFF. As DNA, the CDR3 is TGTGCCAGCTCACTTGGACAGAAAAACACTGAAGCTTTCTTT.

This chain uses TRBV20-1 with TRBJ2-6; D gene unclear. CDR1 is DFQATT, CDR2 SNEGSKA, per germline (reference sequence). The CDR3 is 17 amino acids. With 3 bases removed from V and 0 bases from J, the gap between germline ends came to 15 bases. The CDR3 sequence is CSASRRILSSGANVLTF. CDR3 coding DNA: TGCAGTGCTAGTCGGCGGATCCTTTCCTCTGGGGCCAACGTCCTGACTTTC.

J is TRBJ1-2 and V is TRBV6-5; possible D gene TRBD1, 5 bases. V gave up 5 bases and J gave up 5 bases, with 12 bases separating them. The CDR3 spans 13 residues. Germline V CDR1 and CDR2: MNHEY, SVGAGI. The CDR3, as DNA: TGTGCCAGCAGTCGACCGGGGGGATATGGCTACACCTTC. This gives the protein CASSRPGGYGYTF.

This chain joins TRBV24-1 and TRBJ2-2, with 8 nucleotides matching TRBD2. V lost 3 bases and J lost 7; bases outside the gene matches: 12. This CDR3 contains 17 residues. Germline lookup yields CDR1 KGHDR and CDR2 SFDVKD. The CDR3 reads CATSDPSGGGVGGELFF. CDR3 sequence (DNA): TGTGCCACCAGTGATCCTTCGGGAGGGGGAGTTGGCGGGGAGCTGTTTTTT.

This sequence joins TRBV5-1 and TRBJ1-4; D might be TRBD1 (5 bases). This CDR3 is built from 15 residues. CDR1 and CDR2 from the germline V gene are SGHRS and YFSETQ. V lost 2 bases and J 3 bases, leaving 11 bases between the germline ends. The DNA for the CDR3 is TGCGCCAGCAGCTTCCAGGGCGCGGCTAATGAAAAACTGTTTTTT. Translation: CASSFQGAANEKLFF.

This chain joins TRBV10-3 and TRBJ1-1; weak D call: TRBD1 (5 bases). CDR3 length: 13 amino acids. The germline CDR1 and CDR2 sequences are ENHRY and SYGVKD. V was pared by 6 bases and J by 1 base, with 9 bases between. Here the CDR3 reads CAISDRPNTEAFF. CDR3 in DNA: TGTGCCATCAGCGACAGACCGAACACTGAAGCTTTCTTT.

The chain employs TRBV2 and TRBJ2-3, with D possibly matching TRBD1 (5 bases). Germline V gene lookup returns CDR1 SNHLY and CDR2 FYNNEI. This CDR3 contains 15 residues. V lost 6 bases, J lost 2 bases, and 15 bases lay in between. CDR3 amino acids: CASSGQESYTDTQYF. The CDR3 nucleotides read TGTGCCAGCAGCGGACAAGAGTCCTACACAGATACGCAGTATTTT.

V is TRBV19 and J is TRBJ1-1; D uncertain. The CDR3 totals 12 residues. Trimming took off 8 bases at V and 8 bases at J, with 15 bases between the two ends. In germline, CDR1 is LNHDA, CDR2 SQIVND (reference sequence). CDR3 nucleotides: TGTGCCAGTCTAAAGTTGGGAGGGGAAGCTTTCTTT. This translates into CASLKLGGEAFF.

CDR3 coding DNA: TGTGCCAGCAGTTTATCCCCGGGGGATGCCGGGGAGCTGTTTTTT. It yields the protein CASSLSPGDAGELFF. The chain links TRBV28 to TRBJ2-2, with D possibly matching TRBD2 (6 bases). The length of the CDR3 is 15 residues. Germline values: CDR1 MDHEN, CDR2 SYDVKM. The germline V and J ends were trimmed by 1 base and 6 bases, with 12 bases remaining between them.

V usage is TRBV4-3 and J usage is TRBJ1-2; unclear D gene. Germline V CDR1 and CDR2: LGHNA, YSLEER. The ends were cut back, 0 bases at V and 4 bases at J, with 21 bases in the middle. The CDR3 loop spans 18 amino acids. This CDR3 is CASSQEQSGPAWSYGYTF. As DNA, the CDR3 is TGCGCCAGCAGCCAAGAACAAAGTGGTCCCGCCTGGAGCTATGGCTACACCTTC.

V gene TRBV3-1 (or the pseudogene TRBV3-2) combines with J gene TRBJ1-4; D is perhaps TRBD1 (6 bases). The CDR3 extends over 16 amino acids. CDR1 and CDR2 (germline): LGHDT, YNNKEL (reference sequence). V dropped 4 bases and J dropped 1 base, with 13 bases sitting between them. CDR3 sequence: CASSRSSGETNEKLFF. The CDR3, as DNA: TGTGCCAGCAGCCGAAGTTCAGGGGAAACTAATGAAAAACTGTTTTTT.

This sequence joins TRBV11-3 and TRBJ2-7; no reliable D call. With 2 bases removed from V and 2 bases from J, the gap between germline ends came to 7 bases. This CDR3 comprises 13 residues. Germline V gives CDR1 SGHNT, CDR2 YENEEA. CDR3 loop: CASSLYSTYEQYF. In DNA form, the CDR3 reads TGTGCCAGCAGCTTATACAGCACCTACGAGCAGTACTTC.

This CDR3 is CASSLGQGGGEQYF. The DNA of the CDR3 is TGCGCCAGCAGCTTGGGACAGGGAGGTGGAGAGCAGTACTTC. This chain connects TRBV5-1 to TRBJ2-7; weak D call: TRBD1 (7 bases). The germline V gene has CDR1 SGHRS and CDR2 YFSETQ. The CDR3 length is 14 residues. V was pared by 0 bases and J by 7 bases, with 14 bases between. Full variable domain (rest looked up from reference TRBV5-1 and TRBJ2-7): KAGVTQTPRYLIKTRGQQVTLSCSPISGHRSVSWYQQTPGQGLQFLFEYFSETQRNKGNFPGRFSGRQFSNSRSEMNVSTLELGDSALYLCASSLGQGGGEQYFGPGTRLTVT.

J is TRBJ2-1 and V is TRBV5-4; D perhaps matches TRBD2 (7 bases). Trimming left V 5 bases short and J 7 bases short, with 16 bases between. This CDR3 comprises 14 residues. CDR1 and CDR2 from the germline V gene are SGHNT and YYREEE (reference sequence). The CDR3 reads CASSSEGGPNEQFF. CDR3 nucleotides: TGTGCCAGCAGTTCAGAGGGGGGGCCGAATGAGCAGTTCTTC.

The V and J genes are TRBV9 and TRBJ2-1; 11 bases fit TRBD1. The J segment lost 4 bases and the V segment lost 2 bases, leaving 11 bases of the junction unmatched. The germline V gene encodes CDR1 SGDLS and CDR2 YYNGEE. The CDR3 spans 18 residues. This CDR3 is CASSVSGGQGARYNEQFF. DNA for the CDR3: TGTGCCAGCAGCGTCAGCGGCGGACAGGGGGCGCGATACAATGAGCAGTTCTTC.

This clone appeared a single time. CDR3 amino acids: CATDDLQETQYF. The CDR3 nucleotides read TGTGCGACTGACGACCTTCAAGAGACCCAGTACTTC. V usage is TRBV7-2 and J usage is TRBJ2-5; D is unresolved. Germline V CDR1 and CDR2: SGHTA, FQGNSA. CDR3 size: 12 residues.